Below, 3 T cell receptor beta chains from the same sample are listed, as sequenced in a study of T cells after yellow fever vaccination. TCRdb ran MiXCR on the 5' RACE reads and lists one entry per CDR3 protein. Among about 25,000 distinct CDR3 sequences listed, roughly 3.4% were seen once. Here the sequenced sample was PBMCs, either bulk or a sorted T-cell subset (CD4+, CD8+, memory, or dextramer-sorted; not recorded which), taken more than 35 days after the first yellow fever vaccination. Source of these receptors: a young man who received the YFV17D yellow fever vaccine.

This clonotype was observed at least ten times. The genes are TRBV20-1 and TRBJ2-5; D ambiguous. V was pared by 5 bases and J by 2 bases, with 9 bases between. CDR1 DFQATT and CDR2 SNEGSKA come from the germline V gene (reference sequence). CDR3 length: 12 residues. The CDR3, as DNA: TGCAGTGCTCGATCGGATCAAGAGACCCAGTACTTC. Amino acids: CSARSDQETQYF.

In its sample, this clonotype was seen many times. The J gene is TRBJ2-2, the V gene TRBV6-5; D possibly uses TRBD1 or TRBD2 (5 bases each). The CDR3 is 15 residues long. Germline CDR1 MNHEY, CDR2 SVGAGI. The V end lost 0 bases, the J end lost 2 bases, and 7 bases lay between the germline ends. CDR3 in DNA: TGTGCCAGCAGTTACTCGTGGGACAACACCGGGGAGCTGTTTTTT. It encodes CASSYSWDNTGELFF.

This clonotype was found many times. This rearrangement joins TRBV11-2 to TRBJ2-3; 11 positions agree with TRBD2. The germline V gene encodes CDR1 SGHAT and CDR2 FQNNGV. CDR3 length: 19 amino acids. The J segment lost 2 bases and the V segment lost 6 bases, leaving 16 bases of the junction unmatched. The DNA for the CDR3 is TGTGCCAGCAGGGTTCTAGCGGGGGGCACCCTACGATCCACAGATACGCAGTATTTT. Its translation is CASRVLAGGTLRSTDTQYF.